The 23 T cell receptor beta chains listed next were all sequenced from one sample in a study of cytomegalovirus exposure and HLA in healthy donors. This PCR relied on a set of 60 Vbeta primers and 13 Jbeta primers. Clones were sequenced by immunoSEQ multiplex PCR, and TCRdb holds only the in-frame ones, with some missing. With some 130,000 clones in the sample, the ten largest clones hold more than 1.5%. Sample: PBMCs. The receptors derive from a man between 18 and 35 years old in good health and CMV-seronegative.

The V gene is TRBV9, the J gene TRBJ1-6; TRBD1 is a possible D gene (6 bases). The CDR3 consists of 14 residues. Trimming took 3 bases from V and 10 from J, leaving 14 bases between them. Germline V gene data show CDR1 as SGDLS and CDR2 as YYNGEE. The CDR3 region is CASSAPRGGSPLHF. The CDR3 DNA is TGTGCCAGCAGCGCTCCACGGGGGGGCTCACCCCTCCACTTT. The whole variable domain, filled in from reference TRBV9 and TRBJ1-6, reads DSGVTQTPKHLITATGQRVTLRCSPRSGDLSVYWYQQSLDQGLQFLIQYYNGEERAKGNILERFSAQQFPDLHSELNLSSLELGDSALYFCASSAPRGGSPLHFGNGTRLTVT.

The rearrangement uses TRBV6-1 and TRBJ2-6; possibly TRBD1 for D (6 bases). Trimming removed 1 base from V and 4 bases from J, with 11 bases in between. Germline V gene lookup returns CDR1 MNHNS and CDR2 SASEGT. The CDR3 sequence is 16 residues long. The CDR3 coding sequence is TGTGCCAGCAGTGAAGGAGGGGGTTCAGGGGCCAACGTCCTGACTTTC. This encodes CASSEGGGSGANVLTF.

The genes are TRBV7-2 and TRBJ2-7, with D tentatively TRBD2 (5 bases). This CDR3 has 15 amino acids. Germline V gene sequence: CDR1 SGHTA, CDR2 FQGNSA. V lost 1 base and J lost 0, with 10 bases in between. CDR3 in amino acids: CASSLGTGSSYEQYF. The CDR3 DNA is TGTGCCAGCAGCTTAGGAACGGGGAGCTCCTACGAGCAGTACTTC.

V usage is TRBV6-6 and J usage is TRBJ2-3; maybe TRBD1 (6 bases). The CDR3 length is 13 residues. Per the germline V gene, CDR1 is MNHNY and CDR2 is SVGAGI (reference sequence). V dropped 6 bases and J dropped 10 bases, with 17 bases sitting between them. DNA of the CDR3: TGTGCCAGCAGCCAGGGGACAAAGATGGCGCAGTATTTT. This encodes CASSQGTKMAQYF.

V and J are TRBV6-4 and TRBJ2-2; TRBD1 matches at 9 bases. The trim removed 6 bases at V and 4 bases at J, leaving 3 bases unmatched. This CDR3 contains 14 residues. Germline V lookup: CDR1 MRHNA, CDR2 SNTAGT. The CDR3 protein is CASRGQGFTGELFF. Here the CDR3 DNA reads TGTGCCAGCAGGGGACAGGGTTTCACCGGGGAGCTGTTTTTT.

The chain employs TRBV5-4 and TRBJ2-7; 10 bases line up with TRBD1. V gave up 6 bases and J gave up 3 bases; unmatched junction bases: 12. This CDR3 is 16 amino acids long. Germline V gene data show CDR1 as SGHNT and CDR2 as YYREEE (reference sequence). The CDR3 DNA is TGTGCCAGCACCTCTCGAGGGACAGGGGAACACTACGAGCAGTACTTC. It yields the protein CASTSRGTGEHYEQYF.

CDR3 protein: CASSPYSQPQHF. The CDR3 region has the DNA TGTGCCAGCAGTCCGTATAGCCAGCCCCAGCATTTT. This sequence joins TRBV28 and TRBJ1-5, with D uncertain. Germline V gene lookup returns CDR1 MDHEN and CDR2 SYDVKM. V lost 5 bases and J lost 7, with 9 bases in between. The CDR3 is made up of 12 amino acids. The whole variable domain, remainder taken from reference TRBV28 and TRBJ1-5, is DVKVTQSSRYLVKRTGEKVFLECVQDMDHENMFWYRQDPGLGLRLIYFSYDVKMKEKGDIPEGYSVSREKKERFSLILESASTNQTSMYLCASSPYSQPQHFGDGTRLSIL.

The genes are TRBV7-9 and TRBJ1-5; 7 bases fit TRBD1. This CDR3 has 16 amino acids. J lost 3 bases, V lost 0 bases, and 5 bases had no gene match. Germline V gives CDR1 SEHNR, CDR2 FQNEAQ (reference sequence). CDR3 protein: CASSLATGFYNQPQHF. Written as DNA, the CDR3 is TGTGCCAGCAGCTTAGCGACAGGGTTCTACAATCAGCCCCAGCATTTT. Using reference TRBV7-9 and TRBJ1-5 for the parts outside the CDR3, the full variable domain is DTGVSQNPRHKITKRGQNVTFRCDPISEHNRLYWYRQTLGQGPEFLTYFQNEAQLEKSRLLSDRFSAERPKGSFSTLEIQRTEQGDSAMYLCASSLATGFYNQPQHFGDGTRLSIL.

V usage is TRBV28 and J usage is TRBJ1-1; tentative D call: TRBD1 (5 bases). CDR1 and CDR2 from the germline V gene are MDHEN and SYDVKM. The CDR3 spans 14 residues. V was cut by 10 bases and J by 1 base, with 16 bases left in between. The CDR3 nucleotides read TGTGCCATTTTCAGGGTGGCAAGGAACACTGAAGCTTTCTTT. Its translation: CAIFRVARNTEAFF.

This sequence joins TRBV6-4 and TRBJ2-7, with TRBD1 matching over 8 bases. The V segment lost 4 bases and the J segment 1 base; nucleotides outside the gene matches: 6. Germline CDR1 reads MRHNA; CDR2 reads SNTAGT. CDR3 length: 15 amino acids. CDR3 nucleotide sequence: TGTGCCAGCAGTGCCGGGACAGGTCCTTCCTACGAGCAGTACTTC. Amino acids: CASSAGTGPSYEQYF.

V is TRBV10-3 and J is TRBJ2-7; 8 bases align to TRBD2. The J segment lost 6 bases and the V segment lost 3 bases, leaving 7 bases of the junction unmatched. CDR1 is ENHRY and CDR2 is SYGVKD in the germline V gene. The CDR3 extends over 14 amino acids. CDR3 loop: CAISDPREGTEQYF. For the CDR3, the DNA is TGTGCCATCAGTGACCCCCGGGAGGGAACCGAGCAGTACTTC.

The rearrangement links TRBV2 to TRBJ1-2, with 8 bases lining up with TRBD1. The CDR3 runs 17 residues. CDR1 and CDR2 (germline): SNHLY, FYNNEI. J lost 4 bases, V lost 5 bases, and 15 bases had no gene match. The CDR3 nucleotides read TGTGCCAGCAGTTCCGGTTCTTGGGACAGGAACTTCTATGGCTACACCTTC. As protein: CASSSGSWDRNFYGYTF.

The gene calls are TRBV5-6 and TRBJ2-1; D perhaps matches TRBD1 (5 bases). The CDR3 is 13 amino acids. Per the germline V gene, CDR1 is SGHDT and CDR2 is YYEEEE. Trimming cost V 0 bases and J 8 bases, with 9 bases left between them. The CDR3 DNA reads TGTGCCAGCAGCTTGGCCAGGGTGCATGAGCAGTTCTTC. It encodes CASSLARVHEQFF.

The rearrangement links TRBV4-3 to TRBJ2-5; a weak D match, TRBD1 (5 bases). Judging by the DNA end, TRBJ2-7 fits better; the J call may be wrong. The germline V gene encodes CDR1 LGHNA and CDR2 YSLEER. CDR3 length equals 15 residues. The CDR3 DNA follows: TGCGCCAGCAGCCAAGGGGAAGACAGACCCTACGAGCAGTACTTC. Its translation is CASSQGEDRPYEQYF.

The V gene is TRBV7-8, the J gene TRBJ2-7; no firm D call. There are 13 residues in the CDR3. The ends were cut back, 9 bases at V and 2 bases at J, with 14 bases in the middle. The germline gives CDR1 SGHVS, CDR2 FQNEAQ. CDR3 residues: CASSTGYTYEQYF. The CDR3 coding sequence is TGTGCCAGTTCGACGGGTTACACCTACGAGCAGTACTTC.

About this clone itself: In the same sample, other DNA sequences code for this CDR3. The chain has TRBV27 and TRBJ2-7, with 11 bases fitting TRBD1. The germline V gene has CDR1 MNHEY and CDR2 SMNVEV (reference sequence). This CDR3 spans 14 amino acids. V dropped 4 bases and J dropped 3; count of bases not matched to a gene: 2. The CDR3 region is CASSSGTGGYEQYF. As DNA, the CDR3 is TGTGCCAGCAGTTCCGGGACAGGGGGCTACGAGCAGTACTTC.

The CDR3 region is CASSQAIRLAGVEAYNEQFF. In DNA, the CDR3 is TGTGCCAGCAGCCAAGCGATCAGACTAGCGGGAGTCGAAGCCTACAATGAGCAGTTCTTC. The chain recombines TRBV14 with TRBJ2-1, with TRBD2 matching 12 bases. The V segment lost 1 base and the J segment 2 bases; nucleotides outside the gene matches: 12. There are 20 residues in the CDR3. In germline, CDR1 is SGHDN, CDR2 FVKESK.

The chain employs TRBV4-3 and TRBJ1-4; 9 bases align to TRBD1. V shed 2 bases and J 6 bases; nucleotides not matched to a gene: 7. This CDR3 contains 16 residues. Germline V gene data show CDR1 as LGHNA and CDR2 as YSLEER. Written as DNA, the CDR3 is TGCGCCAGCAGCCAACAGCCGGGACAGGGATATGAAAAACTGTTTTTT. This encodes CASSQQPGQGYEKLFF.

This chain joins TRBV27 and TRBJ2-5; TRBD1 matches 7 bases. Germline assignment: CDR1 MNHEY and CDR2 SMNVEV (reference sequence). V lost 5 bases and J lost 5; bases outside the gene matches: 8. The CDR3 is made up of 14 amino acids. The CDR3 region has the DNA TGTGCCAGCAGTCAGACAGGGTACTTGGAGACCCAGTACTTC. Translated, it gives CASSQTGYLETQYF.

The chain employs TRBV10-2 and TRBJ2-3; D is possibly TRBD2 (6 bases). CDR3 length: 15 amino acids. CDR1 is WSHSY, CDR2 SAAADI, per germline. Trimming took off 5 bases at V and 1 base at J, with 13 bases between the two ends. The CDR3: CASSRVAVGTDTQYF. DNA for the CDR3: TGCGCCAGCAGTCGAGTAGCGGTAGGCACAGATACGCAGTATTTT.

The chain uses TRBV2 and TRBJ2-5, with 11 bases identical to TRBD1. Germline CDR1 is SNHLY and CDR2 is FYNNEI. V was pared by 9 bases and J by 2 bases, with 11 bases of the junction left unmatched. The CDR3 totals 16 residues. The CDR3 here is CASSNPGTGGQETQYF. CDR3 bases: TGTGCCAGTAGCAACCCCGGGACAGGGGGTCAAGAGACCCAGTACTTC.

This CDR3 reads CASRRDIKNEKLFF. In DNA, the CDR3 is TGTGCCAGCAGGCGGGATATTAAAAATGAAAAACTGTTTTTT. This chain joins TRBV6-7 and TRBJ1-4; D gene ambiguous. TRBV6-7 is recorded as an ORF, its role being uncertain. The CDR3 loop spans 14 amino acids. Between the trimmed V and J ends, which lost 6 bases and 5 bases, there was a span of 13 bases.

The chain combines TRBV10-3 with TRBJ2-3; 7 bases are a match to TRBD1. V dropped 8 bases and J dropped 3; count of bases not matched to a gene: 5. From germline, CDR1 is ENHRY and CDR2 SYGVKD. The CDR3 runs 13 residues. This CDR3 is CAIRQGVTDTQYF. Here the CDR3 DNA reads TGTGCCATCCGTCAGGGGGTTACAGATACGCAGTATTTT.